In its sample, the clone carrying this T cell receptor beta chain was seen a few times. Its antigen remains unidentified. TCRdb reanalysed the 5' RACE reads using MiXCR and keeps one entry per CDR3 protein. The profile shows 200,000 or so distinct CDR3 sequences, roughly 13% of them singletons. This entry is derived from a study of CD8 T cells in ankylosing spondylitis. General observations from the study: Enrichment of disease-linked clones was reportedly significant in matched ankylosing spondylitis synovial fluid. Prior work had noted some motif variants in reactive arthritis blood and synovial fluid. Fewer than ten highly homologous variants made up a TCR beta motif that seemed to typify ankylosing spondylitis blood. CD8+ disease-linked clones were present at relatively low frequencies in blood.

Sequenced sample: blood, either unsorted or a sorted T cell fraction (not recorded which). The origin of this receptor is a female donor with ankylosing spondylitis or in good health (not recorded which).

The DNA for the CDR3 is TGTGCCAGCAGCGAAAACTTGGCCTACGAGCAGTACTTC. It codes for CASSENLAYEQYF. The chain couples TRBV7-2 to TRBJ2-7; no reliable D call. Deletions cut 5 bases from V and 2 bases from J, with 10 bases between. This CDR3 region has 13 residues. Germline V gene sequence: CDR1 SGHTA, CDR2 FQGNSA.